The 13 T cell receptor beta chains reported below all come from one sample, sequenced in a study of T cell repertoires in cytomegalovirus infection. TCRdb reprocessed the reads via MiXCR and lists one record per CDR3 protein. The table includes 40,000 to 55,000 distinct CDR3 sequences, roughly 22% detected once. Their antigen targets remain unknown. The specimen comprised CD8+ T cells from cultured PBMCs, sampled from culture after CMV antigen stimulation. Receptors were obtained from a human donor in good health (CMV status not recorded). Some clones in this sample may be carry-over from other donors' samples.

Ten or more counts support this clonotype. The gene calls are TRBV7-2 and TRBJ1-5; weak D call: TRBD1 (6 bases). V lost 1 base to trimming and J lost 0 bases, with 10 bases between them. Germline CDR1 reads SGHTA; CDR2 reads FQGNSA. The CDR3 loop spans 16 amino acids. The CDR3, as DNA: TGTGCCAGCAGCTTAGATTCGACAGGTAGCAATCAGCCCCAGCATTTT. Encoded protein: CASSLDSTGSNQPQHF.

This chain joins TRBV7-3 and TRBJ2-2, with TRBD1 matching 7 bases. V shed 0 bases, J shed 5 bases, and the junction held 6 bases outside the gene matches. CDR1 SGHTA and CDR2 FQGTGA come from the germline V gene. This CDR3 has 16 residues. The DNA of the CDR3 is TGTGCCAGCAGCTTAACAGGGGGCGCCGGTACCGGGGAGCTGTTTTTT. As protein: CASSLTGGAGTGELFF.

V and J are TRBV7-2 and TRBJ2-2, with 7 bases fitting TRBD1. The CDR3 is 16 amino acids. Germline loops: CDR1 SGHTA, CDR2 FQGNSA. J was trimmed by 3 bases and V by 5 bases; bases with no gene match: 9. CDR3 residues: CASSETRGWYTGELFF. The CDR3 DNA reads TGTGCCAGCAGCGAAACCAGGGGGTGGTACACCGGGGAGCTGTTTTTT.

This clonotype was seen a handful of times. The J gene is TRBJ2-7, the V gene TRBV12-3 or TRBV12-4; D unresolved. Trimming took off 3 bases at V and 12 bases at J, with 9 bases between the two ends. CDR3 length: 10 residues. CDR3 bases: TGTGCCAGCAGTTTCAATATCCCGTACTTC. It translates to CASSFNIPYF.

This CDR3 is CASSLVPGPYYEQYF. For the CDR3, the DNA is TGTGCCAGCAGTTTAGTCCCGGGACCATACTACGAGCAGTACTTC. The chain links TRBV27 to TRBJ2-7; D could derive from TRBD1 or TRBD2 (5 bases each). The CDR3 consists of 15 residues. The ends were cut back, 2 bases at V and 3 bases at J, with 14 bases in the middle. Germline CDR1 MNHEY, CDR2 SMNVEV (reference sequence).

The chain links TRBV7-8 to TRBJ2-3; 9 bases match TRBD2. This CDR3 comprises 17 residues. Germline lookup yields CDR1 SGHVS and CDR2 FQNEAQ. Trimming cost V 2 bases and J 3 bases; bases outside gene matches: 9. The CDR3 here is CASSLRESSGSTDTQYF. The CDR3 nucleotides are TGTGCCAGCAGCTTACGCGAAAGTAGCGGGAGTACAGATACGCAGTATTTT.

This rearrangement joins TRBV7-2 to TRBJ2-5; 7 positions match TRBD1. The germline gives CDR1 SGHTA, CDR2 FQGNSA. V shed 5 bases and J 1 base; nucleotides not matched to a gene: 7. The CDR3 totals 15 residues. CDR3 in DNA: TGTGCCAGCAGCCTGCTCGACAGGGTCCAAGAGACCCAGTACTTC. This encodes CASSLLDRVQETQYF.

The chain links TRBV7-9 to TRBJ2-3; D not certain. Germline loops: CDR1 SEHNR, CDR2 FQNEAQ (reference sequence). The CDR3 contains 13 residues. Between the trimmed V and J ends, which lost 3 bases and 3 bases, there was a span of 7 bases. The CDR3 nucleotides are TGTGCCAGCAGCTTGTTATGGACAGATACGCAGTATTTT. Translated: CASSLLWTDTQYF.

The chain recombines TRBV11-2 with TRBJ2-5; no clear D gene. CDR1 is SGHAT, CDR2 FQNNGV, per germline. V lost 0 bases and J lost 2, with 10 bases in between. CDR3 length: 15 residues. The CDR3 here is CASSLESRAQETQYF. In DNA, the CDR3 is TGTGCCAGCAGCTTAGAGTCCCGGGCTCAAGAGACCCAGTACTTC.

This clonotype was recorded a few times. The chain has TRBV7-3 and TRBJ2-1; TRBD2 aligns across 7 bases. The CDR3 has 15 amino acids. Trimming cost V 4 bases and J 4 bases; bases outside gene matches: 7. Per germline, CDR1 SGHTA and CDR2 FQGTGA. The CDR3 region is CASSYRGVGYNEQFF. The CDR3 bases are TGTGCCAGCAGCTACCGGGGGGTTGGGTACAATGAGCAGTTCTTC.

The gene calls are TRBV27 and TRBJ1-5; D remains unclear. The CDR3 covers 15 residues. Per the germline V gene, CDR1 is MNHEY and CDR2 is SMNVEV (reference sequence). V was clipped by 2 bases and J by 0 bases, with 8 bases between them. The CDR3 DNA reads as TGTGCCAGCAGTTTAAGTGGATATAGCAATCAGCCCCAGCATTTT. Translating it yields CASSLSGYSNQPQHF.

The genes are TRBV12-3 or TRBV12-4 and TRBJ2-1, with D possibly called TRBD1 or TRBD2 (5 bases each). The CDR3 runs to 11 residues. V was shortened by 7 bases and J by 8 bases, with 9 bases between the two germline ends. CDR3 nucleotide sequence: TGTGCCAGCACGAGGGGCTATGAGCAGTTCTTC. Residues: CASTRGYEQFF.

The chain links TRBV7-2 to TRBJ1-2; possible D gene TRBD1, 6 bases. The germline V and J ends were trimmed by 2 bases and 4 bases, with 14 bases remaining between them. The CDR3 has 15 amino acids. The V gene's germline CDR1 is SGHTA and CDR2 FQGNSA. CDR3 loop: CASSLNPGVGYGYTF. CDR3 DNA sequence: TGTGCCAGCAGCTTAAATCCAGGGGTTGGCTATGGCTACACCTTC. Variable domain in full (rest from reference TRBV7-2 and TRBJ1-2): GAGVSQSPSNKVTEKGKDVELRCDPISGHTALYWYRQSLGQGLEFLIYFQGNSAPDKSGLPSDRFSAERTGGSVSTLTIQRTQQEDSAVYLCASSLNPGVGYGYTFGSGTRLTVV.